A selection of T cell receptor beta chains follows, all from one sample in a study of blood T cell repertoires in COVID-19. Generated by immunoSEQ multiplex PCR, the TCRdb table keeps only in-frame clones and is missing some. Here the sample spans 250,000 to 300,000 clones, about 88% being singletons. Material: peripheral blood. The receptors here all came from a young man with active or convalescent COVID-19. The CDR3 runs from the conserved cysteine through the conserved F or W. D genes are given only for firm matches. Clone sizes are given selectively: once, few, many, or a class where the clone is expanded.

>TRBV7-3|TRBJ1-5|-|TRBD1
TGTGCCAGCAGCTTTACAGGGGGGAATCAGCCCCAGCATTTT
CASSFTGGNQPQHF
>TRBV2|TRBJ1-4|-|-
TGTGCCAGCCAGCGGGGGGCTAATGAAAAACTGTTTTTT
CASQRGANEKLFF
>TRBV4-3|TRBJ2-3|-|TRBD2
TGCGCCAGCAGCCCGCTAGCGGCTAAGACAGATACGCAGTATTTT
CASSPLAAKTDTQYF
>TRBV10-3|TRBJ2-2|-|TRBD1
TGTGCCATCAGAAGGGGACAGAGTCCTACCGGGGCCCTTGTAGTCGGGGAGCTGTTTTTT
CAIRRGQSPTGALVVGELFF
>TRBV27|TRBJ1-5|-|-
TGTGCCAGCGGTACAGGGTTTCAGCCCCAGCATTTT
CASGTGFQPQHF
>TRBV24-1|TRBJ2-7|-|-
TGTGCCACCAGTGAAGGTAGCACCGAGCAGTACTTC
CATSEGSTEQYF
>TRBV27|TRBJ1-1|once|TRBD1
TGTGCCAGCGGGACAGAAAAAGCTTTCTTT
CASGTEKAFF
>TRBV21-1|TRBJ2-3|-|-
TGTGCCAGCAGCAAAGGGGGACAGTCTTTGACAGATACGCAGTATTTT
CASSKGGQSLTDTQYF
>TRBV29-1|TRBJ2-6|-|-
TGCAGCGTTGTAGGGGCCAACGTCCTGACTTTC
CSVVGANVLTF
>TRBV25-1|TRBJ2-1|-|-
TGTGCCAGCAGTGAATATTTTAGTTCCCAGGATTACAATGAGCAGTTCTTC
CASSEYFSSQDYNEQFF
>TRBV5-1|TRBJ1-3|-|TRBD1
TGCGCCAGCAGCTTGGGACAGGGTGGAAACACCATATATTTT
CASSLGQGGNTIYF
>TRBV19|TRBJ1-1|-|-
TGTGCCAGTAGTCGACAAGGGAACACTGAAGCTTTCTTT
CASSRQGNTEAFF
>TRBV27|TRBJ2-2|-|-
TGTGCCAGCAGTTTATCGAGGGCCTACGGGGAGCTGTTTTTT
CASSLSRAYGELFF
>TRBV25-1|TRBJ1-1|once|-
TGTGCCAGCAGTGAATCAGGGATTCGGACTGAAGCTTTCTTT
CASSESGIRTEAFF
>TRBV19|TRBJ1-1|-|-
TGTGCCAGTAGTATGACAGGCTTCTCCCCTGAAGCTTTCTTT
CASSMTGFSPEAFF
>TRBV15|TRBJ1-4|-|-
TGTGCCACCAGCCAAAATGAAAAACTGTTTTTT
CATSQNEKLFF
>TRBV5-1|TRBJ1-2|-|TRBD1
TGCGCCAGCAGCCCTGGACCACAGGGACAGGCGATATACTATGGCTACACCTTC
CASSPGPQGQAIYYGYTF
>TRBV4-1|TRBJ2-5|few|-
TGCGCCAGCAGCCAAGTTGTTAGCACGGAGACCCAGTACTTC
CASSQVVSTETQYF
>TRBV19|TRBJ1-5|-|TRBD1
TGTGCCAGCACAAGACGATCGGACAGGGATCATCAGCCCCAGCATTTT
CASTRRSDRDHQPQHF
>TRBV11-2|TRBJ1-6|-|-
TGTGCCAGCAGCTTGGGCGCGCTATATTCACCCCTCCACTTT
CASSLGALYSPLHF
>TRBV27|TRBJ2-4|-|TRBD1
TGTGCCAGCAGTGAGTTCAGGGGGCGAAACATTCAGTACTTC
CASSEFRGRNIQYF
>TRBV10-3|TRBJ2-2|-|-
TGTGCCATGGCCCCTGATTTGCTCGCCGGGGAGCTGTTTTTT
CAMAPDLLAGELFF
>TRBV5-1|TRBJ1-6|-|-
TGCGCCAGCAGTTACAGGACAGATAATTCACCCCTCCACTTT
CASSYRTDNSPLHF
>TRBV24-1|TRBJ2-1|-|TRBD2
TGTGCCACCAGTGACCTAAGCGGGATGCCGTTCTTC
CATSDLSGMPFF
>TRBV24-1|TRBJ2-1|-|TRBD2
TGTGCCACCAGTGATTCCCGGACTAGCGGGGGTAATGAGCAGTTCTTC
CATSDSRTSGGNEQFF
>TRBV9|TRBJ2-7|once|TRBD2
TGTGCCAGCAGCGCCGGATTATCAGCGGGGCGCTCCTACGAGCAGTACTTC
CASSAGLSAGRSYEQYF
>TRBV20-1|TRBJ1-1|-|-
TGCAGTGCTAGCAGGCACACTGAAGCTTTCTTT
CSASRHTEAFF
>TRBV28|TRBJ1-1|-|TRBD1
TGTGCCAGCACCACGACAGGGGGAGACACTGAAGCTTTCTTT
CASTTTGGDTEAFF
>TRBV5-8|TRBJ2-1|-|TRBD2
TGTGCCAGCAGCCCGCACGTAGCGGGAGAGCTGGTGTACAATGAGCAGTTCTTC
CASSPHVAGELVYNEQFF
>TRBV6-2/TRBV6-3|TRBJ2-7|-|-
TGTGCCAGCAGTCTAGCGCACATCTCCTACGAGCAGTACTTC
CASSLAHISYEQYF
>TRBV4-3|TRBJ1-2|-|-
TGCGCCAGCAGCCAAATGGTCGCTGAGTCCGGTGGCTACACCTTC
CASSQMVAESGGYTF
>TRBV7-9|TRBJ2-1|-|-
TGTGCCAGCAGCTTAGGGGCAGGGGAAATCACCTACAATGAGCAGTTCTTC
CASSLGAGEITYNEQFF
>TRBV5-6|TRBJ1-6|-|TRBD1
TGTGCCAGCAGCTTGGGGGCTCTAGGGACAGGGTATAATTCACCCCTCCACTTT
CASSLGALGTGYNSPLHF
>TRBV20-1|TRBJ1-1|few|-
TGCAGTGCTGAGGGGGACACTGAAGCTTTCTTT
CSAEGDTEAFF
>TRBV7-9|TRBJ1-4|-|-
TGTGCCAGCAGCTTTCACATCAGAGGGAGAGAAAAACTGTTTTTT
CASSFHIRGREKLFF
>TRBV10-3|TRBJ2-1|-|-
TGTGCCATCAGTGAGCCGGAGTTGGGGCACAATGAGCAGTTCTTC
CAISEPELGHNEQFF
>TRBV5-1|TRBJ2-1|-|TRBD1
TGCGCCAGCAGCTCTGACAGGGGGGATTACAATGAGCAGTTCTTC
CASSSDRGDYNEQFF
>TRBV27|TRBJ2-1|-|-
TGTGCCAGCAGTTATAACGGGCTAGCCTACTACAATGAGCAGTTCTTC
CASSYNGLAYYNEQFF
>TRBV5-1|TRBJ2-2|-|TRBD2
TGCGCCAGCAGCTTGGAGGGACTAGCGGGAGGGCCCACCACCGGGGAGCTGTTTTTT
CASSLEGLAGGPTTGELFF
>TRBV24-1|TRBJ2-3|-|-
TGTGCCACCAGTGATCGAACCACAGGGCCCGATACGCAGTATTTT
CATSDRTTGPDTQYF
>TRBV7-3|TRBJ1-3|-|-
TGTGCCAGCAGCCAGGACAAGGGAAACACCATATATTTT
CASSQDKGNTIYF
>TRBV14|TRBJ2-5|-|TRBD1
TGTGCCAGCAGCCAAGAGAGAGAAATGGGACAGGGGGCTGAGAAGACCCAGTACTTC
CASSQEREMGQGAEKTQYF